This T cell receptor beta chain was obtained from a study of blood T cell repertoires in COVID-19. On the study more broadly: The United States, Italy and Spain provided the acute and convalescent COVID-19 samples. PBMCs, B-cell-depleted T cells, or T cells were the source of the cDNA or gDNA that made up the material.

The CDR3 length is 12 residues. From germline, CDR1 is SQVTM and CDR2 ANQGSEA. V lost 6 bases, J lost 0 bases, and 9 bases lay in between. Authors' processing steps: Researchers report that nucleated cell counts were estimated from reference gene primer amplification. TCRdb's copy holds only in-frame clones and misses some; the assay was immunoSEQ multiplex PCR. V and J calls and clone size are given by that table; D and trimming were obtained from the DNA. The table lists around 54,000 clones, less than 95% of them singletons, with 2.5% to 4% in the top ten. The chain couples TRBV29-1 to TRBJ2-7; possibly TRBD2 for D (5 bases). This receptor was obtained from a human donor in a cohort sampled during active COVID-19. Specimen: peripheral blood. The CDR3 loop is CSVEESSYEQYF. The DNA of the CDR3 is TGCAGCGTGGAGGAGAGCTCCTACGAGCAGTACTTC.